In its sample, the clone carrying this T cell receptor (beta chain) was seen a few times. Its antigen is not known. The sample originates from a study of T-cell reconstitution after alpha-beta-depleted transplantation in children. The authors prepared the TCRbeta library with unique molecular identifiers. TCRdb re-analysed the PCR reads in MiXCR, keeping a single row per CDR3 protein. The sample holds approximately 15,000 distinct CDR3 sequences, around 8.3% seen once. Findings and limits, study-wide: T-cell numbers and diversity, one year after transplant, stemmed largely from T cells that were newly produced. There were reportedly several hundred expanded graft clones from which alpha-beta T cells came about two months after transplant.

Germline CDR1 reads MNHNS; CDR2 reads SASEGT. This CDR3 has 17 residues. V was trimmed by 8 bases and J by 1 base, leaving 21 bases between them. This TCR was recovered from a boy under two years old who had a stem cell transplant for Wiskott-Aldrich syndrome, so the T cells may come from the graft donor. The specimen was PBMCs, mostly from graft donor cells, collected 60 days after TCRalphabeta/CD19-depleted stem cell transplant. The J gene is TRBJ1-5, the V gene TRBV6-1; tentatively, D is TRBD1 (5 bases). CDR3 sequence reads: CASSDSGYGWSNQPQHF. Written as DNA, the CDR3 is TGTGCCAGCTCAGACAGTGGGTACGGGTGGAGCAATCAGCCCCAGCATTTT.